The 8 T cell receptor beta chains listed next were all sequenced from one sample in a study of blood T cell repertoires in COVID-19. Assay: immunoSEQ multiplex PCR; the TCRdb copy retains only in-frame clones and omits some. Of under 300,000 clones listed, around nine tenths were seen once; the top ten hold roughly 2%. Sequencing was done on a sample of PBMCs or T cells enriched from blood (not recorded which). The receptors here all came from an older woman in a cohort exposed to, infected with or recovered from COVID-19 (not recorded which).

This chain connects TRBV7-9 to TRBJ1-4; D is undetermined. Germline CDR1 reads SEHNR; CDR2 reads FQNEAQ (reference sequence). The CDR3 totals 15 residues. V was cut by 5 bases and J by 0 bases, with 10 bases left in between. The CDR3 DNA is TGTGCCAGCAGCCGGGAGACAACAACTAATGAAAAACTGTTTTTT. This codes for CASSRETTTNEKLFF.

The V call is TRBV11-2, the J call TRBJ2-5; 8 bases are a match to TRBD1. The CDR3 sequence is 17 residues long. Germline loops: CDR1 SGHAT, CDR2 FQNNGV. J lost 5 bases, V lost 5 bases, and 16 bases had no gene match. CDR3 protein: CASSRGTGGGAGETQYF. The CDR3 DNA reads TGTGCCAGCAGCCGGGGGACAGGAGGAGGGGCTGGGGAGACCCAGTACTTC.

This clone appeared a single time. The chain uses TRBV27 and TRBJ2-1; no definite D call. Germline CDR1 reads MNHEY; CDR2 reads SMNVEV (reference sequence). CDR3 size: 12 residues. Trimming removed 3 bases at V and 7 bases at J, with 7 bases between. The DNA of the CDR3 is TGTGCCAGCAGTTTTTATCCGAATGAGCAGTTCTTC. Translated: CASSFYPNEQFF.

This clone was seen a single time. V gene TRBV11-1 combines with J gene TRBJ1-1; D unclear. Trimming left V 2 bases short and J 4 bases short, with 5 bases between. The CDR3 has 12 amino acids. The germline gives CDR1 SGHAT, CDR2 FQDESV (reference sequence). Written as DNA, the CDR3 is TGTGCCAGCAGCTTAAGAGGCACTGAAGCTTTCTTT. Translating gives CASSLRGTEAFF. Combining the CDR3 with reference TRBV11-1 and TRBJ1-1 gives the whole variable domain EAEVAQSPRYKITEKSQAVAFWCDPISGHATLYWYRQILGQGPELLVQFQDESVVDDSQLPKDRFSAERLKGVDSTLKIQPAELGDSAMYLCASSLRGTEAFFGQGTRLTVV.

The chain carries TRBV6-5 and TRBJ2-1; D might be TRBD1 (6 bases). Germline assignment: CDR1 MNHEY and CDR2 SVGAGI. Trimming stripped 2 bases from V and 6 bases from J, with 11 bases between. The CDR3 has 14 residues. In nucleotides, the CDR3 is TGTGCCAGCAGTTACGGTGGGGGCTCCAATGAGCAGTTCTTC. Its translation: CASSYGGGSNEQFF.

This chain links TRBV28 with TRBJ2-7, with 14 positions matching TRBD2. V shed 3 bases, J shed 7 bases, and the junction held 5 bases outside the gene matches. Germline CDR1 is MDHEN and CDR2 is SYDVKM. The CDR3 totals 15 residues. CDR3 sequence: CASSLTSGRVGEQYF. The CDR3 DNA reads TGTGCCAGCAGTTTGACTAGCGGGAGGGTGGGTGAGCAGTACTTC.

This clone was detected a few times. The genes are TRBV4-1 and TRBJ1-6, with TRBD1 matching over 10 bases. The length of the CDR3 is 16 residues. The V and J ends lost 2 bases and 5 bases, in that order; junction bases with no gene match: 3. Germline loops: CDR1 MGHRA, CDR2 YSYEKL. CDR3 bases: TGCGCCAGCAGCCAATCCGGGACAGGGGATAATTCACCCCTCCACTTT. Protein: CASSQSGTGDNSPLHF.

In DNA form, the CDR3 reads TGCGCCAGCAGCTTGACGACTATCCAAGAGACCCAGTACTTC. Amino acids: CASSLTTIQETQYF. V is TRBV5-1 and J is TRBJ2-5; D may be TRBD2 (5 bases). With 1 base removed from V and 1 base from J, the gap between germline ends came to 8 bases. Germline V lookup: CDR1 SGHRS, CDR2 YFSETQ. The CDR3 extends over 14 amino acids.